The clone carrying this TCR beta chain was seen a handful of times. This sample was taken from a study of T cells in Graves' hyperthyroidism and ophthalmopathy. CDR1 and CDR2 (germline): ENHRY, SYGVKD. Trimming took 5 bases from V and 4 from J; bases not matched to a gene: 13. The CDR3 totals 17 residues. Authors of the study amplified TCR beta CDR3 regions from RNA transcripts. RT-PCR in the first round (using the HTBI primer set) targeted the TCR CDR3. TCRdb ran MiXCR on the multiplex PCR reads and lists one entry per CDR3 protein. The sample holds about 480,000 distinct CDR3 sequences, about an eighth seen once.

The receptor was isolated from a woman between 18 and 29 years old with Graves' hyperthyroidism. The sequenced material came from blood. V is TRBV10-3 and J is TRBJ1-2; 10 bases map to TRBD1. The chain's CDR3 is CAISFTTGTGASYGYTF. CDR3 bases: TGTGCCATCAGTTTTACCACCGGGACAGGGGCGTCCTATGGCTACACCTTC.